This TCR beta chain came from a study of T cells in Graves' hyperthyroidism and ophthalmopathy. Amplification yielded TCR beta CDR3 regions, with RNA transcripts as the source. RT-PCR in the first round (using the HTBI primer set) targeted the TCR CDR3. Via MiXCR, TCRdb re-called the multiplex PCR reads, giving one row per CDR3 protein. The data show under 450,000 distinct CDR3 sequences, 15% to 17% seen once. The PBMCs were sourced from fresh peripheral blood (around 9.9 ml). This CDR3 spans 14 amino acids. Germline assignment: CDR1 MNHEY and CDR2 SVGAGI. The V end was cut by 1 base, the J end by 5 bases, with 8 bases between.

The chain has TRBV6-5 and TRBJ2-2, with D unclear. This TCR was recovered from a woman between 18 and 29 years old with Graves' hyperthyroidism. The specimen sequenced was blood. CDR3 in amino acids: CASSYYSGTGELFF. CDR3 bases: TGTGCCAGCAGTTACTATTCCGGGACCGGGGAGCTGTTTTTT.